This TCR beta chain was obtained from a study of brain T cells in children with intractable seizures. V was clipped by 3 bases and J by 3 bases; unmatched bases: 5. This CDR3 region has 14 residues. Germline CDR1 is SGDLS and CDR2 is YYNGEE. Only cases whose brain tissue showed the highest T cell transcript signatures were sequenced. At least one anti-epileptic drug was given before surgery. Assay used: immunoSEQ multiplex PCR; TCRdb lists only in-frame clones, some missing. Of 78,000 or so clones listed, about 90% are singletons. Sequenced here: peripheral blood, sampled at surgery. The TCR originated in a girl aged 2-10 years with Rasmussen encephalitis and intractable seizures. The chain has TRBV9 and TRBJ2-7, with 8 nucleotides matching TRBD1. This chain's CDR3 is CASSAGQGGYEQYF. In DNA, the CDR3 is TGTGCCAGCAGCGCAGGACAGGGAGGCTACGAGCAGTACTTC.